This T cell receptor (beta chain) stems from a study of beta chain features in type 1 diabetes (dated by TCRdb to the late 2010s). Turning to the overall study: Mean age, gender distribution, total cell number and subset yield were not different between patients and healthy donors. The study compared TCRB repertoires of sorted circulating CD4+ T cell subsets between recently diagnosed type 1 diabetes patients and matched healthy donors. Regulatory and stem cell-like memory subsets were isolated from only 8 patients and about 8 healthy donors, whereas naive and central memory subsets came from all 28 donors. A total of 90 million to 120 million sorted cells were examined across all samples, and a strong correlation was observed between cell number per subset and RNA yield. Results and caveats for the whole study, not just this receptor: A moderate but significant shortening of TCRB CDR3 length was observed in type 1 diabetes patients in all four CD4+ subsets. Naive, central memory and regulatory TCRB repertoires appeared more similar among patients than among healthy donors. Sequencing cDNA rather than genomic DNA could over-represent highly expressing activated cells, although activation and CD3 levels did not differ between groups. Because small numbers of individuals were included in the HLA sub-analyses, any influence of HLA type on TCRB rearrangement was left unresolved. At VDJ recombination sites, type 1 diabetes patients had fewer insertions and more deleted nucleotides, which implies abnormalities in thymic rearrangement. Shorter templates might be favored by PCR, yet because patient and control samples were amplified and corrected together, any such skew would affect both groups equally.

Looking up the germline V gene yields CDR1 SGHRS and CDR2 YFSETQ. The CDR3, cysteine through phenylalanine, is 15 amino acids long. The sequence is cut down to CDR3 DNA, 45 bases in frame from base 1. V is reduced by 4 bases and J by 4 bases, leaving a spacing of 17 bases between them. From each donor, a single peripheral blood sample of approximately 110 mL on average was drawn into heparinised tubes. A BD FACSAria II and a panel including CD45RO, CCR7, CD25, CD127, CD95 and CD27 were used to sort naive, central memory, regulatory and stem cell-like memory CD4+ T cells. Purity was above 95% for every sorted population. PBMCs were isolated right away by Lymphoprep density gradient centrifugation and were stained directly, without culture. So that batch effects would be minimized, each experiment stained and sorted samples in pairs, pairing one healthy donor with one patient. This clone appeared a few times. Its antigen remains undetermined. No qualities accompany the bases; no much larger clone lies one base away.

The entire isolated RNA was reverse transcribed using the High Capacity cDNA Reverse Transcription Kit, and thus expressed TCRB transcripts were sequenced. Deep immunoSEQ sequencing was applied to naive, central memory and regulatory T cell samples, giving an average of approximately 4 million total reads per sample. Sorted cells were lysed in RLT buffer, and RNA was extracted using DNase-treated RNeasy Micro or Mini kits according to cell number. To prevent cross-contamination, each cell subset was processed individually, whereas patient and healthy donor samples were processed jointly. Using the immunoSEQ multiplex PCR, TCRB sequences were amplified from cDNA into 87-bp fragments spanning the CDR3 region. Sequencing of the amplicons was done on the Illumina HiSeq platform. The original pipeline was this. PCR bias was corrected computationally using synthetic template baselines, and reads within Hamming distance 2 were collapsed, with unmergeable singletons discarded. Reads were aligned against IMGT to assign V, D and J genes, CDR3 length and insertions or deletions at six rearrangement sites. Clonotype counts were normalized to sorted cell number within each subset before computing true diversity and Gini coefficients with the tcR R package. The overlap coefficient, calculated on TCRB nucleotide sequences, was used to measure repertoire sharing. Out-of-frame TCRB sequences from naive cells were analyzed to stand in for the pre-selection repertoire. Not all clones reach the TCRdb copy of this immuneACCESS table, which keeps in-frame sequences only. Checked studies attribute under half of the gap to unresolved V genes and leave the rest unexplained. V, J and clone size were drawn from that table, and D and trimming were deduced from the DNA. The sample table contains about 360,000 clones; only one count was recorded for approximately 12% of them. Clones ranked in the top ten supply 0.0095% to 0.011% of the sample.

The source is a woman aged 18-30 years with type 1 diabetes. Specimen: naive CD4+ T cells from blood. The cell subset or site label corresponds to: true naive CD4+ T cells. The receptor chain draws on TRBV5-1 and TRBJ2-5, and perhaps TRBD1 as D gene, on 5 matching bases. The CDR3 reads CASSVQGREGETQYF. The nucleotides are TGCGCCAGCAGCGTACAAGGCAGGGAAGGAGAGACCCAGTACTTC. Reference TRBV5-1 and TRBJ2-5 genes cover what lies past the CDR3, so the full variable domain is KAGVTQTPRYLIKTRGQQVTLSCSPISGHRSVSWYQQTPGQGLQFLFEYFSETQRNKGNFPGRFSGRQFSNSRSEMNVSTLELGDSALYLCASSVQGREGETQYFGPGTRLLVL.